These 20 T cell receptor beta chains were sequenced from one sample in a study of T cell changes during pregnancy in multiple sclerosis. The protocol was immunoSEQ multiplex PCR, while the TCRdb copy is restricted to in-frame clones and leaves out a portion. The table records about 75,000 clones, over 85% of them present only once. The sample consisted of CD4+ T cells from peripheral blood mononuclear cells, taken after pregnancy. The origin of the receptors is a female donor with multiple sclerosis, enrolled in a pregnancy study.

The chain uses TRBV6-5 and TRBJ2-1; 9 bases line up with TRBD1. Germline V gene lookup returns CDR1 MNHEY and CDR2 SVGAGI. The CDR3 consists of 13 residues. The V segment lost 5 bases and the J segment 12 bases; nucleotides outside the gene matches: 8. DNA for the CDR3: TGTGCCAGCAGTGACCAACCGACAGGGGGGCAGTTCTTC. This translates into CASSDQPTGGQFF.

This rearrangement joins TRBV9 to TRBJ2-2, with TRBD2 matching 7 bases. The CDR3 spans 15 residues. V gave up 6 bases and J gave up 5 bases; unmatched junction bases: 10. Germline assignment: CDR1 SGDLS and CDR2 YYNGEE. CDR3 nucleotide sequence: TGTGCCAGCACCCTGGGGGGGGAACCGACCGGGGAGCTGTTTTTT. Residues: CASTLGGEPTGELFF.

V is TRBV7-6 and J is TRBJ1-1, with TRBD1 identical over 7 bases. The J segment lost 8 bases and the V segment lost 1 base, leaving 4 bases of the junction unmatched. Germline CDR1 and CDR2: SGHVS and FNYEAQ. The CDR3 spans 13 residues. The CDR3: CASSLVRGQEAFF. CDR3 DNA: TGTGCCAGCAGCTTAGTAAGGGGACAGGAAGCTTTCTTT.

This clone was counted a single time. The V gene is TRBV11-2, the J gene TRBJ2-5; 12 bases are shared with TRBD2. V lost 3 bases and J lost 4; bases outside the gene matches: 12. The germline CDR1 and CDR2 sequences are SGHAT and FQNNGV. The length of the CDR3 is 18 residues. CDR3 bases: TGTGCCAGCAGCTTGCCTTCGCTAGCGGGAGGGCGGATAGAGACCCAGTACTTC. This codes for CASSLPSLAGGRIETQYF.

CDR3 residues: CASSWVGGIYNEQFF. The CDR3 coding sequence is TGTGCCAGCAGTTGGGTGGGCGGGATCTACAATGAGCAGTTCTTC. This chain joins TRBV28 and TRBJ2-1; D is perhaps TRBD2 (6 bases). Trimming removed 4 bases from V and 3 bases from J, with 13 bases in between. CDR1 and CDR2 from the germline V gene are MDHEN and SYDVKM. The CDR3 contains 15 residues.

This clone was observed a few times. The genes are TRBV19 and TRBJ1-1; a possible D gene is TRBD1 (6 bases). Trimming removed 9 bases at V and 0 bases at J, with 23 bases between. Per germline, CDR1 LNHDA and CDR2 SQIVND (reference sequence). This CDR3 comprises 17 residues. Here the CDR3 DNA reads TGTGCCAGCTTAAACAGGGTACTTACTCGAATGAACACTGAAGCTTTCTTT. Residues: CASLNRVLTRMNTEAFF.

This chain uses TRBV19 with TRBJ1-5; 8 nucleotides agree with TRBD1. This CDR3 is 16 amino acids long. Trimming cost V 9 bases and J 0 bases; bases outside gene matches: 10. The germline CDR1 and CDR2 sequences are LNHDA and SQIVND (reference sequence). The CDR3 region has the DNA TGTGCCAGCCAACTTCCGACAGGGGATAGCAATCAGCCCCAGCATTTT. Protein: CASQLPTGDSNQPQHF.

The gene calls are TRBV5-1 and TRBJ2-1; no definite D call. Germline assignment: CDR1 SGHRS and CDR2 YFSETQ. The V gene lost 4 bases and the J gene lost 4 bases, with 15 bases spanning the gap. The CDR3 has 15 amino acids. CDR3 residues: CASSNMLTAYNEQFF. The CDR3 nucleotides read TGCGCCAGCAGCAATATGCTGACTGCTTACAATGAGCAGTTCTTC.

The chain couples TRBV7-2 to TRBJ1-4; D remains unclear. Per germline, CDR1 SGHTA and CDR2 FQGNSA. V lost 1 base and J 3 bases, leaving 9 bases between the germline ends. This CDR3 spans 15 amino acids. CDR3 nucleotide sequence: TGTGCCAGCAGCTTAGTGGCGGGATCTAATGAAAAACTGTTTTTT. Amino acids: CASSLVAGSNEKLFF.

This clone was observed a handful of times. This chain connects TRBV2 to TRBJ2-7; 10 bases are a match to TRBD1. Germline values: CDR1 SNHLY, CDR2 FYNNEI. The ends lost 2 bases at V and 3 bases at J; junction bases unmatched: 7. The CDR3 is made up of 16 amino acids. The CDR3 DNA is TGTGCCAGCAGTGAACGCCGGGACAGGGGTAGCTACGAGCAGTACTTC. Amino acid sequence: CASSERRDRGSYEQYF.

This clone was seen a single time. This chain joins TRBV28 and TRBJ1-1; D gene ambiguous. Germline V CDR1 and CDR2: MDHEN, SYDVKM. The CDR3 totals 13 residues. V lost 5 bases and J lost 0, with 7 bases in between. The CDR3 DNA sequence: TGTGCCAGCAGTACTCCCCTGAACACTGAAGCTTTCTTT. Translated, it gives CASSTPLNTEAFF.

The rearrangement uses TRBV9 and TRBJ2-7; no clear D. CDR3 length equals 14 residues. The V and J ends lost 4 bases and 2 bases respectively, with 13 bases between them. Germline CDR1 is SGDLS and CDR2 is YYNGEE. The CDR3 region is CASSPRQAAYEQYF. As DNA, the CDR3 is TGTGCCAGCAGCCCACGGCAGGCCGCCTACGAGCAGTACTTC.

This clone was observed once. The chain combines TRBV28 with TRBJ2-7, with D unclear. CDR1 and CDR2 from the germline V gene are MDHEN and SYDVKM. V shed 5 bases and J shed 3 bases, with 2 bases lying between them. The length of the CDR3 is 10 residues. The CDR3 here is CASSRYEQYF. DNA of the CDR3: TGTGCCAGCAGTCGCTACGAGCAGTACTTC.

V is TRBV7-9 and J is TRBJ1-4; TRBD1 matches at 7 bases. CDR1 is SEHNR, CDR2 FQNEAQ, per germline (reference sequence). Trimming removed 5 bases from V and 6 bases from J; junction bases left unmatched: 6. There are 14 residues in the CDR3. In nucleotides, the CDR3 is TGTGCCAGCAGCGAGACAGGGTCAGATGAAAAACTGTTTTTT. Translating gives CASSETGSDEKLFF.

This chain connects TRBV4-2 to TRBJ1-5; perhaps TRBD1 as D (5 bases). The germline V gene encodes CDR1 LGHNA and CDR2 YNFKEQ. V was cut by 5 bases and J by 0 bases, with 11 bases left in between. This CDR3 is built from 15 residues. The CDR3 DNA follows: TGTGCCAGCAGCGCGGGGGGACCTAGCAATCAGCCCCAGCATTTT. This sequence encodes CASSAGGPSNQPQHF.

The CDR3 loop is CASSRQLADYEQYF. CDR3 sequence (DNA): TGCGCCAGCAGCAGGCAACTAGCGGACTACGAGCAGTACTTC. The V and J genes are TRBV5-1 and TRBJ2-7; 8 bases match TRBD2. This CDR3 region has 14 residues. Germline V CDR1 and CDR2: SGHRS, YFSETQ. V shed 4 bases and J 3 bases; nucleotides not matched to a gene: 6.

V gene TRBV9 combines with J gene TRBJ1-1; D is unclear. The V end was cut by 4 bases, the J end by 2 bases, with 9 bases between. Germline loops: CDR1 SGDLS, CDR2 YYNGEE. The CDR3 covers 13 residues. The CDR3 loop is CASSLTPNTEAFF. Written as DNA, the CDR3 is TGTGCCAGCAGCCTGACACCTAACACTGAAGCTTTCTTT.

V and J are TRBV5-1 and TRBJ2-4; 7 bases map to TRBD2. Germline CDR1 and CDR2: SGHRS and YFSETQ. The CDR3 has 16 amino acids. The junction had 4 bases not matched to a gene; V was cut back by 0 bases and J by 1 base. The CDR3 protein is CASSLGDGRAKNIQYF. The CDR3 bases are TGCGCCAGCAGCTTGGGTGACGGGAGGGCCAAAAACATTCAGTACTTC. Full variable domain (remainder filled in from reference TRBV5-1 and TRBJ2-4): KAGVTQTPRYLIKTRGQQVTLSCSPISGHRSVSWYQQTPGQGLQFLFEYFSETQRNKGNFPGRFSGRQFSNSRSEMNVSTLELGDSALYLCASSLGDGRAKNIQYFGAGTRLSVL.

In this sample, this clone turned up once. The CDR3 spells CASSPSVLYGYTF. The CDR3 DNA sequence: TGTGCCAGCAGCCCCAGCGTCCTGTATGGCTACACCTTC. V is TRBV28 and J is TRBJ1-2; D not certain. The CDR3 sequence is 13 residues long. CDR1 is MDHEN and CDR2 is SYDVKM in the germline V gene. Trimming cost V 6 bases and J 5 bases, with 13 bases left between them.

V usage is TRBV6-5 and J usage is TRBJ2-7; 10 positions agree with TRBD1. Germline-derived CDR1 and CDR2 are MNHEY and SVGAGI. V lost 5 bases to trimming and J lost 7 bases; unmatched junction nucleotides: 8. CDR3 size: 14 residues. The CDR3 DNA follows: TGTGCCAGCAGTAGAGACAGGGGGCTAGGGGAGCAGTACTTC. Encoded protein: CASSRDRGLGEQYF.